This is a list of T cell receptor beta chains from one sample in a study of vaccination effects on CD4 cells after COVID-19. Sequencing used immunoSEQ multiplex PCR; TCRdb keeps in-frame clones, though not all of them. The sample shows more than 30,000 clones, roughly 80% of them seen only once. For these TCRs, the target antigens are not known. Sequenced here: CD4+ T cells from PBMCs cultured without peptide, sampled before COVID-19 vaccination. The source of these receptors is a human donor who received a COVID-19 vaccine. Both conserved end residues are part of each CDR3. Fields, in order: V gene, J gene, clone size, D gene, CDR3 protein, CDR3 DNA. The D gene is left open where the match is weak. Some rows mark clone size as missing; the rest say once, few, many or name a class of expanded clone.

V: TRBV6-5; J: TRBJ1-4; size: .; D: .; CDR3: CASSYTATNEKLFF; DNA: TGTGCCAGCAGTTACACAGCAACTAATGAAAAACTGTTTTTT
V: TRBV7-3; J: TRBJ2-5; size: .; D: .; CDR3: CASSSESKETQYF; DNA: TGTGCCAGCAGCTCCGAAAGCAAAGAGACCCAGTACTTC
V: TRBV6-5; J: TRBJ1-1; size: .; D: .; CDR3: CASSGQSARVEAFF; DNA: TGTGCCAGCAGCGGACAGTCTGCCCGAGTCGAAGCTTTCTTT
V: TRBV18; J: TRBJ2-2; size: once; D: TRBD1; CDR3: CASSPPGGANTGELFF; DNA: TGTGCCAGCTCGCCGCCAGGGGGCGCCAACACCGGGGAGCTGTTTTTT
V: TRBV29-1; J: TRBJ2-2; size: .; D: TRBD2; CDR3: CSCARGGRGGELFF; DNA: TGCAGCTGCGCCCGGGGGGGCCGTGGCGGGGAGCTGTTTTTT
V: TRBV9; J: TRBJ2-1; size: .; D: TRBD2; CDR3: CASTQGLAASYNEQFF; DNA: TGTGCCAGCACCCAGGGACTAGCTGCCTCCTACAATGAGCAGTTCTTC
V: TRBV4-1; J: TRBJ1-5; size: .; D: .; CDR3: CASSQKTGIYSNQPQHF; DNA: TGCGCCAGCAGCCAAAAAACAGGGATCTATAGCAATCAGCCCCAGCATTTT
V: TRBV5-1; J: TRBJ2-2; size: once; D: TRBD1; CDR3: CASSPRRTGNTGELFF; DNA: TGCGCCAGCAGCCCCCGGAGGACAGGGAACACCGGGGAGCTGTTTTTT
V: TRBV9; J: TRBJ2-5; size: .; D: .; CDR3: CASSTVGGAETQYF; DNA: TGTGCCAGCAGCACCGTCGGGGGCGCGGAGACCCAGTACTTC
V: TRBV7-2; J: TRBJ2-6; size: few; D: TRBD2; CDR3: CASSLASGGAPGANVLTF; DNA: TGTGCCAGCAGCTTAGCTAGCGGGGGGGCTCCTGGGGCCAACGTCCTGACTTTC
V: TRBV6-1; J: TRBJ2-3; size: .; D: .; CDR3: CASSEVWTASTDTQYF; DNA: TGTGCCAGCAGTGAAGTTTGGACAGCTAGCACAGATACGCAGTATTTT
V: TRBV24-1; J: TRBJ2-6; size: .; D: .; CDR3: CATSDPLHGANVLTF; DNA: TGTGCCACCAGTGATCCCCTCCATGGGGCCAACGTCCTGACTTTC
V: TRBV3-1/TRBV3-2; J: TRBJ2-2; size: few; D: .; CDR3: CASSRRGAGELFF; DNA: TGTGCCAGCAGCCGAAGGGGAGCCGGGGAGCTGTTTTTT
V: TRBV5-1; J: TRBJ1-1; size: .; D: .; CDR3: CASSLQGTTEAFF; DNA: TGCGCCAGCAGCTTGCAGGGCACCACTGAAGCTTTCTTT
V: TRBV9; J: TRBJ2-2; size: few; D: TRBD2; CDR3: CASSLGGLGYTGELFF; DNA: TGTGCCAGCAGCTTGGGGGGACTAGGGTACACCGGGGAGCTGTTTTTT
V: TRBV4-1; J: TRBJ1-3; size: .; D: .; CDR3: CASSQDGHGNTIYF; DNA: TGCGCCAGCAGCCAAGATGGGCACGGAAACACCATATATTTT
V: TRBV5-1; J: TRBJ2-2; size: .; D: TRBD2; CDR3: CASSYGLAGEGELFF; DNA: TGCGCCAGCAGCTACGGACTAGCGGGGGAAGGGGAGCTGTTTTTT
V: TRBV6-5; J: TRBJ2-4; size: .; D: .; CDR3: CASSTGRSVNIQYF; DNA: TGTGCCAGCAGCACTGGACGGAGCGTAAACATTCAGTACTTC
V: TRBV10-3; J: TRBJ1-5; size: few; D: TRBD1; CDR3: CAISGRDSNQPQHF; DNA: TGTGCCATCAGTGGCCGGGACAGTAATCAGCCCCAGCATTTT